Shown below are 17 T cell receptor beta chains from a single sample sequenced in a study of radiotherapy plus CTLA-4 blockade in lung cancer (dated by TCRdb to between 2018 and 2020). Library generation was performed with the immunoSEQ multiplex PCR assay. As stored in TCRdb, this immuneACCESS dataset retains in-frame rearrangements with V and J assigned. A fraction of the clones does not appear; measured against another copy, unresolved V genes explain less than half of the discrepancy, and the remainder lacks a known reason. In all, the sample holds 15,000 to 20,000 clones, and 86% of those were seen once. The ten largest make up about 20% of the sample. Specimen: peripheral blood, collected from a patient treated with radiotherapy plus ipilimumab. The receptors here all came from a human donor with non-small cell lung cancer whose response to radiotherapy plus ipilimumab could not be evaluated.

The chain recombines TRBV18 with TRBJ1-1, with D maybe TRBD1 (6 bases). Trimming left V 3 bases short and J 1 base short, with 12 bases between. The germline V gene encodes CDR1 KGHSH and CDR2 LQKENI. This CDR3 comprises 15 residues. This CDR3 reads CASSPTRGGNTEAFF. In DNA, the CDR3 is TGTGCCAGCTCACCCACGAGAGGGGGGAACACTGAAGCTTTCTTT.

The chain couples TRBV2 to TRBJ1-4; 8 positions match TRBD1. Germline lookup yields CDR1 SNHLY and CDR2 FYNNEI. V trimming: 7 bases; J trimming: 3 bases; junction bases outside the gene matches: 7. This CDR3 has 15 residues. CDR3 DNA: TGTGCCAGCAACCCGACAGGGGCGGCTAATGAAAAACTGTTTTTT. It specifies CASNPTGAANEKLFF.

This clone occurred a few times. This likely reflects a read error, since a far larger clone is one base away. The chain recombines TRBV19 with TRBJ2-7; D unresolved. Germline CDR1 and CDR2: LNHDA and SQIVND (reference sequence). This CDR3 has 11 residues. V lost 3 bases and J 12 bases, leaving 12 bases between the germline ends. CDR3 protein: CASSMVTLWYF. The DNA of the CDR3 is TGTGCCAGTAGTATGGTGACACTTTGGTACTTC.

The chain recombines TRBV5-4 with TRBJ1-2, with 9 bases aligning to TRBD1. CDR1 and CDR2 (germline): SGHNT, YYREEE (reference sequence). V shed 0 bases and J 4 bases; nucleotides not matched to a gene: 4. The CDR3 sequence is 15 residues long. The CDR3, as DNA: TGTGCCAGCAGCTTGGCGGACAGGGGTCCCTATGGCTACACCTTC. This translates into CASSLADRGPYGYTF.

J is TRBJ2-7 and V is TRBV30, with D possibly being TRBD2 (5 bases). Germline-derived CDR1 and CDR2 are GTSNPN and SVGIG (reference sequence). Deletions cut 0 bases from V and 1 base from J, with 10 bases between. The CDR3 is 14 residues long. Here the CDR3 DNA reads TGTGCCTGGAGTGTTCGGGGTTTTTCCTACGAGCAGTACTTC. It yields the protein CAWSVRGFSYEQYF. Together with reference TRBV30 and TRBJ2-7, the CDR3 gives the full variable domain: SQTIHQWPATLVQPVGSPLSLECTVEGTSNPNLYWYRQAAGRGLQLLFYSVGIGQISSEVPQNLSASRPQDRQFILSSKKLLLSDSGFYLCAWSVRGFSYEQYFGPGTRLTVT.

The chain links TRBV27 to TRBJ2-7; a weak D match, TRBD1 (6 bases). V was shortened by 5 bases and J by 4 bases, with 15 bases between the two germline ends. Germline assignment: CDR1 MNHEY and CDR2 SMNVEV (reference sequence). CDR3 length: 14 residues. This CDR3 is CASSQQGQRYEQYF. CDR3 sequence (DNA): TGTGCCAGCAGTCAACAGGGCCAGCGGTACGAGCAGTACTTC.

CDR3 DNA: TGCGCCAGCAGCTATGAAGGGGGTGGTGAGCAGTACTTC. As protein: CASSYEGGGEQYF. The chain joins TRBV5-1 to TRBJ2-7, with a possible D match to TRBD1 (6 bases). The germline V and J ends were trimmed by 3 bases and 7 bases, with 14 bases remaining between them. The CDR3 consists of 13 residues. Germline values: CDR1 SGHRS, CDR2 YFSETQ.

The genes are TRBV19 and TRBJ1-1, with D perhaps TRBD1 (6 bases). Trimming pared 6 bases from V and 5 bases from J, leaving 16 bases between. The V gene's germline CDR1 is LNHDA and CDR2 SQIVND (reference sequence). The CDR3 has 14 amino acids. The CDR3 here is CASRGGPGQTEAFF. CDR3 sequence (DNA): TGTGCCAGTAGAGGGGGTCCAGGGCAGACTGAAGCTTTCTTT.

The rearrangement uses TRBV28 and TRBJ2-5, with D possibly matching TRBD1 (7 bases). CDR3 length equals 16 residues. Germline CDR1 and CDR2: MDHEN and SYDVKM. Trimming took off 1 base at V and 5 bases at J, with 17 bases between the two ends. The CDR3 DNA reads as TGTGCCAGCAGTTTATTGGTGGCAGGGGGGATCGAGACCCAGTACTTC. This encodes CASSLLVAGGIETQYF. Together with reference TRBV28 and TRBJ2-5, the CDR3 gives the full variable domain: DVKVTQSSRYLVKRTGEKVFLECVQDMDHENMFWYRQDPGLGLRLIYFSYDVKMKEKGDIPEGYSVSREKKERFSLILESASTNQTSMYLCASSLLVAGGIETQYFGPGTRLLVL.

The CDR3 DNA sequence: TGTGCCAGCAGCTTAGGACAGGGGTTCAACGAGCAGTACTTC. Translating gives CASSLGQGFNEQYF. The V gene is TRBV5-8, the J gene TRBJ2-7, with 9 bases matching TRBD1. Germline V gene sequence: CDR1 SGHTS, CDR2 YDEGEE. J lost 5 bases, V lost 2 bases, and 5 bases had no gene match. The CDR3 loop spans 14 amino acids.

The rearrangement joins TRBV2 to TRBJ2-1; 12 bases fit TRBD2. The germline V gene encodes CDR1 SNHLY and CDR2 FYNNEI. The junction had 4 bases not matched to a gene; V was cut back by 6 bases and J by 4 bases. The CDR3 is 15 amino acids. Here the CDR3 reads CASSQLAGGYNEQFF. CDR3 nucleotide sequence: TGTGCCAGCAGCCAACTAGCGGGAGGATACAATGAGCAGTTCTTC.

This CDR3 reads CASTPSGQLSGNTIYF. In DNA form, the CDR3 reads TGTGCCAGCACTCCATCAGGGCAGCTCTCTGGAAACACCATATATTTT. The chain joins TRBV6-6 to TRBJ1-3; D is possibly TRBD1 (5 bases). CDR3 size: 16 residues. CDR1 and CDR2 (germline): MNHNY, SVGAGI (reference sequence). Trimming stripped 7 bases from V and 0 bases from J, with 16 bases between.

This clone was observed a single time. The rearrangement uses TRBV15 and TRBJ2-7; D is undetermined. Germline CDR1 reads LNHNV; CDR2 reads YYDKDF (reference sequence). CDR3 length: 15 residues. Trimming removed 0 bases from V and 1 base from J, with 10 bases in between. CDR3 residues: CATSRDLAVSYEQYF. CDR3 bases: TGTGCCACCAGCAGAGATCTCGCGGTGTCCTACGAGCAGTACTTC.

This chain uses TRBV19 with TRBJ2-5; weak D call: TRBD2 (5 bases). The CDR3 runs to 13 residues. V was cut by 0 bases and J by 5 bases, with 7 bases left in between. Germline V lookup: CDR1 LNHDA, CDR2 SQIVND (reference sequence). CDR3 sequence reads: CASSIEAAETQYF. The CDR3 nucleotides are TGTGCCAGTAGTATAGAAGCGGCTGAGACCCAGTACTTC. The full variable domain, with the rest looked up from reference TRBV19 and TRBJ2-5, is DGGITQSPKYLFRKEGQNVTLSCEQNLNHDAMYWYRQDPGQGLRLIYYSQIVNDFQKGDIAEGYSVSREKKESFPLTVTSAQKNPTAFYLCASSIEAAETQYFGPGTRLLVL.

In its sample, this clone was seen once. This chain connects TRBV5-1 to TRBJ2-2; 7 bases line up with TRBD2. The CDR3 extends over 11 amino acids. Germline CDR1 SGHRS, CDR2 YFSETQ. Trimming cost V 10 bases and J 7 bases; bases outside gene matches: 4. The CDR3 protein is CACREDGELFF. DNA of the CDR3: TGCGCCTGCCGGGAGGACGGGGAGCTGTTTTTT.

The chain recombines TRBV28 with TRBJ2-7, with 7 bases that match TRBD1. V shed 1 base and J 3 bases; nucleotides not matched to a gene: 3. Per germline, CDR1 MDHEN and CDR2 SYDVKM. The CDR3 consists of 14 residues. The CDR3 sequence: CASSLFGTDYEQYF. The DNA for the CDR3 is TGTGCCAGCAGTTTATTTGGGACAGACTACGAGCAGTACTTC.

The V and J genes are TRBV29-1 and TRBJ2-2; D is unresolved. Germline loops: CDR1 SQVTM, CDR2 ANQGSEA. V dropped 7 bases and J dropped 3 bases, with 12 bases sitting between them. This CDR3 region has 13 residues. The CDR3 region is CSALVPYTGELFF. CDR3 DNA sequence: TGCAGCGCCCTAGTTCCCTACACCGGGGAGCTGTTTTTT.